Each of the 5 T cell receptor beta chains below was sequenced from the same sample in a study of regulatory T cells in long-lasting Graves disease. Arm-PCR with iRepertoire HTBI primers amplified the CDR3 regions for these TCR beta libraries. TCRdb re-derived calls from the multiplex PCR reads in MiXCR, one entry per CDR3 protein. This sample has under 500,000 distinct CDR3 sequences, with less than 25% found just once. Time point noted: persistent/refractory GD, antithyroid drugs over 5 years with positive TRAb. With RNA extracted from PBMCs as input, the TCR library was made. The sample here was peripheral blood mononuclear cells (PBMCs), taken when the disease was refractory, from a patient treated with antithyroid drugs. The receptors here all came from a female donor with Graves disease.

This clonotype was counted only a few times. This chain joins TRBV20-1 and TRBJ1-1; 9 bases match TRBD1. Trimming removed 3 bases from V and 4 bases from J; junction bases left unmatched: 12. Germline values: CDR1 DFQATT, CDR2 SNEGSKA (reference sequence). The CDR3 is 16 amino acids. This CDR3 is CSARVGQGMMSTEAFF. The CDR3 DNA sequence: TGCAGTGCTAGGGTGGGACAGGGAATGATGAGCACTGAAGCTTTCTTT.

This clonotype was seen repeatedly, ten times or more. This sequence joins TRBV27 and TRBJ1-1; 9 nucleotides agree with TRBD1. V lost 3 bases to trimming and J lost 6 bases; unmatched junction nucleotides: 14. The CDR3 length is 17 residues. The germline CDR1 and CDR2 sequences are MNHEY and SMNVEV (reference sequence). As DNA, the CDR3 is TGTGCCAGCAGTTTGGGTGGGACAGGGCGTTGGGACGCTGAAGCTTTCTTT. It yields the protein CASSLGGTGRWDAEAFF.

The chain has TRBV5-1 and TRBJ1-2; D unclear. V lost 0 bases and J lost 2, with 5 bases in between. CDR1 is SGHRS and CDR2 is YFSETQ in the germline V gene. The CDR3 has 13 amino acids. CDR3 sequence reads: CASSLEQNYGYTF. The CDR3 bases are TGCGCCAGCAGCTTGGAACAGAACTATGGCTACACCTTC.

This clonotype was recorded at least ten times. The genes are TRBV3-1 and TRBJ1-1; D call uncertain. V was pared by 4 bases and J by 0 bases, with 9 bases between. Germline CDR1 LGHDT, CDR2 YNNKEL (reference sequence). The CDR3 sequence is 14 residues long. CDR3 protein: CASSLVGMNTEAFF. CDR3 sequence (DNA): TGTGCCAGCAGCCTGGTCGGGATGAACACTGAAGCTTTCTTT.

This chain links TRBV7-9 with TRBJ2-7, with TRBD2 identical over 7 bases. V shed 1 base, J shed 5 bases, and the junction held 2 bases outside the gene matches. The length of the CDR3 is 13 residues. Germline V gene sequence: CDR1 SEHNR, CDR2 FQNEAQ (reference sequence). The CDR3, as DNA: TGTGCCAGCAGCTTAGGGGGAGGGAACGAGCAGTACTTC. Translated: CASSLGGGNEQYF.